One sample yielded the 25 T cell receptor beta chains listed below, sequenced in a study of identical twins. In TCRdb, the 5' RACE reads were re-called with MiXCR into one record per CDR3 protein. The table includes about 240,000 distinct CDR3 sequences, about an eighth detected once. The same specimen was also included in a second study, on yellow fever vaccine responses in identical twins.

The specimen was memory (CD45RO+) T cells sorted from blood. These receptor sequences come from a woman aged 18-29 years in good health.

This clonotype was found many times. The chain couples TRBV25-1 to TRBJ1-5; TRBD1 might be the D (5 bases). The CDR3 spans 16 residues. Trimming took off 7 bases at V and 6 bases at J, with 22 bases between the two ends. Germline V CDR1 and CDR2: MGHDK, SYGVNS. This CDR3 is CASILGTHLVIQPQHF. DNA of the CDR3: TGTGCCAGCATCCTAGGGACGCACCTAGTCATTCAGCCCCAGCATTTT.

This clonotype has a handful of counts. The CDR3 DNA reads as TGTGCCAGCAGCTTAGGTCGGAGCGGGGGTTCTGAGACCCAGTACTTC. Translating it yields CASSLGRSGGSETQYF. V usage is TRBV7-9 and J usage is TRBJ2-5; 8 nucleotides align to TRBD2. Trimming removed 1 base from V and 5 bases from J; junction bases left unmatched: 9. CDR1 and CDR2 (germline): SEHNR, FQNEAQ (reference sequence). The CDR3 is 16 amino acids. Using reference TRBV7-9 and TRBJ2-5 for the parts outside the CDR3, the full variable domain is DTGVSQNPRHKITKRGQNVTFRCDPISEHNRLYWYRQTLGQGPEFLTYFQNEAQLEKSRLLSDRFSAERPKGSFSTLEIQRTEQGDSAMYLCASSLGRSGGSETQYFGPGTRLLVL.

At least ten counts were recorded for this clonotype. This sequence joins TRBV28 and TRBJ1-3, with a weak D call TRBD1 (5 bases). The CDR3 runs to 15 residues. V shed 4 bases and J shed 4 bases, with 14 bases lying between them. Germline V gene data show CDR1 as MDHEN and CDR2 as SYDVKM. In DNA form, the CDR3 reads TGTGCCAGCAGTTATACAGGATCAGGAGGAAACACCATATATTTT. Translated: CASSYTGSGGNTIYF.

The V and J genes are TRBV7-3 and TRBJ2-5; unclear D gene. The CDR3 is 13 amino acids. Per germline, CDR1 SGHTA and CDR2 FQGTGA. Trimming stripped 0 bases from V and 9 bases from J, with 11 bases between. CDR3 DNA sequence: TGTGCCAGCAGCTTAACGCGCGGCTTGTCCCAGTACTTC. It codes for CASSLTRGLSQYF.

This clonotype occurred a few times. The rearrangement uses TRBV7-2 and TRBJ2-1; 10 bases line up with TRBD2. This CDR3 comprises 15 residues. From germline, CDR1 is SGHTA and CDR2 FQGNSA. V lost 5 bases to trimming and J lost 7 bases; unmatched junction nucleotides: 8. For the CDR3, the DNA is TGTGCCAGCAGCCAGGGGCCTAGCGGGAGAAATGAGCAGTTCTTC. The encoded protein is CASSQGPSGRNEQFF.

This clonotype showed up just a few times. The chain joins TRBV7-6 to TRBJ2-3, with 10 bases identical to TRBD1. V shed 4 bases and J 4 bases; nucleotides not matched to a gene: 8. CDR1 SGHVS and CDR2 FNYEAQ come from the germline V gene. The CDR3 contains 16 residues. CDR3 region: CASSSRDRGFADTQYF. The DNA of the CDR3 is TGTGCCAGCAGCTCCCGGGACAGGGGTTTCGCAGATACGCAGTATTTT.

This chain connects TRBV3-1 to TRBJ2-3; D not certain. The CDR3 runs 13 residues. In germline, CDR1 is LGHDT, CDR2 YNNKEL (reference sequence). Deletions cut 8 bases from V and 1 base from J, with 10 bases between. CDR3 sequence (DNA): TGTGCCAGCCGTCCGGCGGGCACAGATACGCAGTATTTT. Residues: CASRPAGTDTQYF.

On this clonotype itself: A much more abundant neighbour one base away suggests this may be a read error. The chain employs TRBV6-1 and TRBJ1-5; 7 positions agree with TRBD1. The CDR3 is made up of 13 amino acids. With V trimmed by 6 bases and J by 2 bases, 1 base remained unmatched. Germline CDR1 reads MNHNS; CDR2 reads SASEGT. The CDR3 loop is CASRDRGNQPQHF. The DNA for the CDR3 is TGTGCCAGCAGAGACAGGGGCAATCAGCCCCAGCATTTT.

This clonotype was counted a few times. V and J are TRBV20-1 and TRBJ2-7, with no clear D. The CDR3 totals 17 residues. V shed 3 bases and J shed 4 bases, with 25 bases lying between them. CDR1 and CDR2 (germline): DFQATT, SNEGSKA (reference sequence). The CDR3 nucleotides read TGCAGTGCTAGTTGGCCCGCAAAAAACCTGGAGCTTTACGAGCAGTACTTC. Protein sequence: CSASWPAKNLELYEQYF.

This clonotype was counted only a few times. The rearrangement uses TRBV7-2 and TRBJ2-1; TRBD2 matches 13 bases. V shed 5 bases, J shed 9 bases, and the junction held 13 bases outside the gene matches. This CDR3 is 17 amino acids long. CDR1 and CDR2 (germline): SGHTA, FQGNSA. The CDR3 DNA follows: TGTGCCAGCAGCCTTATACCCGGACTAGCGGGAGACGGTGAGCAGTTCTTC. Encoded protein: CASSLIPGLAGDGEQFF. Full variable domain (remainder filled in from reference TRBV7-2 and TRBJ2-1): GAGVSQSPSNKVTEKGKDVELRCDPISGHTALYWYRQSLGQGLEFLIYFQGNSAPDKSGLPSDRFSAERTGGSVSTLTIQRTQQEDSAVYLCASSLIPGLAGDGEQFFGPGTRLTVL.

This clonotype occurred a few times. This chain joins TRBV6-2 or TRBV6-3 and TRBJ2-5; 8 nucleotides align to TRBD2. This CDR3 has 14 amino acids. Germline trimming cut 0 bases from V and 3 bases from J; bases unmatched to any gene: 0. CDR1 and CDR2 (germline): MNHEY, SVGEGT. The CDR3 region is CASSYSAGEETQYF. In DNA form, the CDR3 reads TGTGCCAGCAGTTACTCAGCGGGAGAAGAGACCCAGTACTTC.

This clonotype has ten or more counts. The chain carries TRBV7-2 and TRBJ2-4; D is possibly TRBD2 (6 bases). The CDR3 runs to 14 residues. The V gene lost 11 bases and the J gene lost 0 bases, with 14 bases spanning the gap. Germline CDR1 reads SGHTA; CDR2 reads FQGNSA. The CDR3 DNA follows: TGTGCCGCCTCCCGAGCGGGAGCCAAAAACATTCAGTACTTC. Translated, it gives CAASRAGAKNIQYF.

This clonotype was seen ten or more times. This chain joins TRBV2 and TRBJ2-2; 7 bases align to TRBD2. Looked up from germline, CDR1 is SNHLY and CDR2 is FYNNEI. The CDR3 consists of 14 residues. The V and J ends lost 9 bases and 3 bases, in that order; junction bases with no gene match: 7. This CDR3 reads CARKSGDHTGELFF. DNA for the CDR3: TGTGCCAGAAAAAGCGGGGACCACACCGGGGAGCTGTTTTTT.

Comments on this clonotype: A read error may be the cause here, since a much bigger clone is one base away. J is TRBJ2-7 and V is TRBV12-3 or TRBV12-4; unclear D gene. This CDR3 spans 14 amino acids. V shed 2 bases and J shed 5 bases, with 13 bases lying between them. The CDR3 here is CASSLLTTSHEQYF. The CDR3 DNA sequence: TGTGCCAGCAGTTTATTGACGACAAGCCACGAGCAGTACTTC.

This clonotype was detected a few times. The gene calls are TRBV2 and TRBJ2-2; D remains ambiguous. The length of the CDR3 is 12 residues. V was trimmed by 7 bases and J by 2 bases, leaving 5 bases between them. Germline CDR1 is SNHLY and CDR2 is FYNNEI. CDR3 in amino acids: CASTRNTGELFF. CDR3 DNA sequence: TGTGCCAGCACAAGAAACACCGGGGAGCTGTTTTTT. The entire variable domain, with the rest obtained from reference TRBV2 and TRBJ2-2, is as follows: EPEVTQTPSHQVTQMGQEVILRCVPISNHLYFYWYRQILGQKVEFLVSFYNNEISEKSEIFDDQFSVERPDGSNFTLKIRSTKLEDSAMYFCASTRNTGELFFGEGSRLTVL.

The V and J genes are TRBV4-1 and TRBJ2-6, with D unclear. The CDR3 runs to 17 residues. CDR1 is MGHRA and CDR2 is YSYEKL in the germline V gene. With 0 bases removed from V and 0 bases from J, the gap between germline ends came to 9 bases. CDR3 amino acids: CASSQEARSSGANVLTF. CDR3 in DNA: TGCGCCAGCAGCCAAGAGGCCAGGAGCTCTGGGGCCAACGTCCTGACTTTC.

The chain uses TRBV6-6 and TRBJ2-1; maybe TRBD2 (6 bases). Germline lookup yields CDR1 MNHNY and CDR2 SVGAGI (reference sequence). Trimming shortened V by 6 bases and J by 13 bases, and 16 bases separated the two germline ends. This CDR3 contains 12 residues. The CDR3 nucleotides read TGTGCCAGCAGCCTAAAGGAGGGGTCCCAGTTCTTC. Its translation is CASSLKEGSQFF.

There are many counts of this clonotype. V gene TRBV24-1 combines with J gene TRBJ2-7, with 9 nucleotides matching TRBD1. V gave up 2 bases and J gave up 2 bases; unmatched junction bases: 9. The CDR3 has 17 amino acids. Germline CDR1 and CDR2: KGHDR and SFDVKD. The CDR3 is CATSDSSGTGKAYEQYF. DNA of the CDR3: TGTGCCACCAGTGATTCCTCCGGGACAGGGAAGGCCTACGAGCAGTACTTC.

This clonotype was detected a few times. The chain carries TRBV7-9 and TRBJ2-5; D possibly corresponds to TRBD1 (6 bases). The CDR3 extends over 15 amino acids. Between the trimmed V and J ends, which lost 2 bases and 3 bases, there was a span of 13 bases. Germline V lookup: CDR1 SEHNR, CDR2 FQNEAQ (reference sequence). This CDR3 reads CASSLQGSNEETQYF. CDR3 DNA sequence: TGTGCCAGCAGCTTACAGGGGAGTAATGAAGAGACCCAGTACTTC. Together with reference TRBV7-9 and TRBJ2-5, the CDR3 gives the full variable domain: DTGVSQNPRHKITKRGQNVTFRCDPISEHNRLYWYRQTLGQGPEFLTYFQNEAQLEKSRLLSDRFSAERPKGSFSTLEIQRTEQGDSAMYLCASSLQGSNEETQYFGPGTRLLVL.

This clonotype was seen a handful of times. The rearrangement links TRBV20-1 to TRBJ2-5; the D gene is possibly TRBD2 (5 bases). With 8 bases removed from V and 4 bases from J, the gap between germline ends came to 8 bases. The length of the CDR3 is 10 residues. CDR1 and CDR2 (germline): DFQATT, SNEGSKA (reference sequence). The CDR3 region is CSTGVETQYF. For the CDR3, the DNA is TGCAGTACCGGGGTAGAGACCCAGTACTTC.

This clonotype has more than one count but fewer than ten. Written as DNA, the CDR3 is TGTGCCAGCATTCTCGCTGGCGGGAGTCCCACCGGGGAGCTGTTTTTT. Its protein is CASILAGGSPTGELFF. The gene calls are TRBV6-2 or TRBV6-3 and TRBJ2-2; 7 positions match TRBD2. There are 16 residues in the CDR3. After removal of 7 bases from V and 4 bases from J, the junction contained 12 bases not matched to a gene. From germline, CDR1 is MNHEY and CDR2 SVGEGT.

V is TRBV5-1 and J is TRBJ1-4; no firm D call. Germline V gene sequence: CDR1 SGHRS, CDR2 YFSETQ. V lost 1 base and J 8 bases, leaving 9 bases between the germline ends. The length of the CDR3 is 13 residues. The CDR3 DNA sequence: TGCGCCAGCAGCTTGTCAGGAAACGAAAAACTGTTTTTT. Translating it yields CASSLSGNEKLFF.

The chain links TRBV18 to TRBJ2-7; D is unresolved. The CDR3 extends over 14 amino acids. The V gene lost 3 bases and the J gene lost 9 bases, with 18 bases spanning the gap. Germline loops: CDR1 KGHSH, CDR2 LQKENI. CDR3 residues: CASSPQADFSGQYF. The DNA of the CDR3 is TGTGCCAGCTCACCGCAGGCCGACTTTTCAGGGCAGTACTTC. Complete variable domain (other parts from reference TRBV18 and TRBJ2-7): NAGVMQNPRHLVRRRGQEARLRCSPMKGHSHVYWYRQLPEEGLKFMVYLQKENIIDESGMPKERFSAEFPKEGPSILRIQQVVRGDSAAYFCASSPQADFSGQYFGPGTRLTVT.

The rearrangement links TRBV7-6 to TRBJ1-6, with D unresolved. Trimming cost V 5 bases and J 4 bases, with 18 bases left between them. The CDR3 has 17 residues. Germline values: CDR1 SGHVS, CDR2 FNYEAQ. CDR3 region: CASSEDITDIYNSPLHF. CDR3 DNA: TGTGCCAGCAGCGAAGACATCACCGACATTTATAATTCACCCCTCCACTTT. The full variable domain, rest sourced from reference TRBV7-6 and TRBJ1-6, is GAGVSQSPRYKVTKRGQDVALRCDPISGHVSLYWYRQALGQGPEFLTYFNYEAQQDKSGLPNDRFSAERPEGSISTLTIQRTEQRDSAMYRCASSEDITDIYNSPLHFGNGTRLTVT.

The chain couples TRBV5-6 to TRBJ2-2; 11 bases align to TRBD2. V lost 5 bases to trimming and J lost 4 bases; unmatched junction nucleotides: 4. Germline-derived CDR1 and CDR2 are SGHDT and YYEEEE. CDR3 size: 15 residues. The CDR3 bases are TGTGCCAGCAGAATCGGACTAGCGGGCACCGGGGAGCTGTTTTTT. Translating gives CASRIGLAGTGELFF.